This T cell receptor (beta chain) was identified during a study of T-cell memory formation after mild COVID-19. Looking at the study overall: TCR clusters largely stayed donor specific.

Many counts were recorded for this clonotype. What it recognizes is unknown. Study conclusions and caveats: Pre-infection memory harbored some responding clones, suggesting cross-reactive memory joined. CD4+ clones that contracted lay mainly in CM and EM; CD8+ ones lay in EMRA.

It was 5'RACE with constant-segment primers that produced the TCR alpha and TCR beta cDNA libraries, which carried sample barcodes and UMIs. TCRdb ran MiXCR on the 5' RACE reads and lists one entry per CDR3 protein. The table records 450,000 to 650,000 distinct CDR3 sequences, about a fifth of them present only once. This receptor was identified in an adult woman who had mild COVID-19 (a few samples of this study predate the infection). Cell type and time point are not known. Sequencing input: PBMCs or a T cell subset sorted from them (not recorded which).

Here the CDR3 reads CASSPSQGFSYEQYF. In nucleotides, the CDR3 is TGTGCCAGCAGTCCTTCACAGGGCTTCTCCTACGAGCAGTACTTC. The J gene is TRBJ2-7, the V gene TRBV3-1, with a weak D call TRBD1 (6 bases). This CDR3 region has 15 residues. The germline CDR1 and CDR2 sequences are LGHDT and YNNKEL (reference sequence). V lost 6 bases and J lost 0, with 15 bases in between.